Each of the 2 T cell receptor beta chains below was sequenced from the same sample in a study of T-cell reconstitution after alpha-beta-depleted transplantation in children. This sample's TCRbeta library carried unique molecular identifier barcodes. TCRdb reprocessed the PCR reads via MiXCR and lists one record per CDR3 protein. The data show some 830,000 distinct CDR3 sequences, roughly 16% seen once. This specimen consisted of PBMCs, mostly from graft donor cells, obtained 360 days after TCRalphabeta/CD19-depleted stem cell transplant. Source of these receptors: a male patient younger than 18 who had a stem cell transplant for acute lymphoblastic leukemia, so the T cells may come from the graft donor.

V and J are TRBV6-5 and TRBJ2-7; D might be TRBD1 (6 bases). The germline CDR1 and CDR2 sequences are MNHEY and SVGAGI. Deletions cut 4 bases from V and 2 bases from J, with 15 bases between. The CDR3 runs 15 residues. The CDR3 coding sequence is TGTGCCAGCAGTTCGTACAGGGTAGGGGCCTACGAGCAGTACTTC. Its protein product is CASSSYRVGAYEQYF.

This clonotype was detected a few times. The gene calls are TRBV5-1 and TRBJ2-1; D not resolved. Trimming took off 0 bases at V and 9 bases at J, with 16 bases between the two ends. Germline V lookup: CDR1 SGHRS, CDR2 YFSETQ. The CDR3 runs 15 residues. The chain's CDR3 is CASSLAQMALIEQFF. The CDR3 DNA sequence: TGCGCCAGCAGCTTGGCACAGATGGCTCTCATTGAGCAGTTCTTC. Variable domain in full (rest from reference TRBV5-1 and TRBJ2-1): KAGVTQTPRYLIKTRGQQVTLSCSPISGHRSVSWYQQTPGQGLQFLFEYFSETQRNKGNFPGRFSGRQFSNSRSEMNVSTLELGDSALYLCASSLAQMALIEQFFGPGTRLTVL.